These 18 T cell receptor beta chains were all obtained from the same sample, sequenced in a study of blood T cells in healthy people across ages. A sample-barcoded 5' primer and a J-beta primer mix were used in a second PCR of roughly 7 to 12 cycles. MiXCR, run by TCRdb on the 5' RACE reads, gives a single entry per CDR3 protein. The sample includes 700,000 to 800,000 distinct CDR3 sequences, roughly 45% of them seen just once. The source material was blood. The receptors originated from a woman aged 60 to 75 in good health.

About this clonotype itself: A read error may be the cause here, since a much bigger clone is one base away. The chain links TRBV27 to TRBJ2-1, with no clear D. The V end was cut by 2 bases, the J end by 10 bases, with 15 bases between. Germline CDR1 reads MNHEY; CDR2 reads SMNVEV (reference sequence). The CDR3 length is 14 residues. This chain's CDR3 is CASSLRSMTYEQFF. The CDR3 DNA is TGTGCCAGCAGTTTACGAAGCATGACCTACGAGCAGTTCTTC.

Turning to this clonotype: A read error may produce the germline difference seen at one junction end. The J gene is TRBJ2-7, the V gene TRBV9; no firm D call. This CDR3 spans 14 amino acids. Per the germline V gene, CDR1 is SGDLS and CDR2 is YYNGEE. In DNA form, the CDR3 reads TGTGCCGGCAGCCCCGACCGGACCTACAATGAGCAGTACTTC. Residues: CAGSPDRTYNEQYF.

This clonotype was observed a handful of times. The chain joins TRBV7-2 to TRBJ2-7; possibly TRBD1 for D (6 bases). V was clipped by 1 base and J by 3 bases, with 13 bases between them. Per the germline V gene, CDR1 is SGHTA and CDR2 is FQGNSA. CDR3 size: 15 residues. The chain's CDR3 is CASSLGTALRYEQYF. Here the CDR3 DNA reads TGTGCCAGCAGCTTAGGGACAGCTCTTCGCTACGAGCAGTACTTC. Full variable domain (remainder filled in from reference TRBV7-2 and TRBJ2-7): GAGVSQSPSNKVTEKGKDVELRCDPISGHTALYWYRQSLGQGLEFLIYFQGNSAPDKSGLPSDRFSAERTGGSVSTLTIQRTQQEDSAVYLCASSLGTALRYEQYFGPGTRLTVT.

The rearrangement joins TRBV7-3 to TRBJ2-7; a weak D match, TRBD2 (6 bases). Germline CDR1 and CDR2: SGHTA and FQGTGA. The V and J ends lost 4 bases and 7 bases respectively, with 14 bases between them. The CDR3 spans 13 residues. The CDR3 DNA reads as TGTGCCAGCAGCTCTCGGGGCGCGGGAGAGCAGTACTTC. It is translated as CASSSRGAGEQYF.

This clonotype turned up a few times. The junction and the germline gene differ at one end; a read error may be behind it. The chain combines TRBV7-2 with TRBJ2-5; D might be TRBD2 (7 bases). Germline CDR1 reads SGHTA; CDR2 reads FQGNSA. The CDR3 sequence is 15 residues long. In DNA, the CDR3 is TGTGCCAGCAGCCCTATAGGGGGAGGGCAAGAGACCCGGTACTTC. Translated: CASSPIGGGQETRYF.

This clonotype was observed many times. The chain is built from TRBV6-2 or TRBV6-3 and TRBJ2-1, with D possibly being TRBD1 or TRBD2 (7 bases each). There are 13 residues in the CDR3. Germline values: CDR1 MNHEY, CDR2 SVGEGT. Trimming cost V 4 bases and J 7 bases, with 11 bases left between them. The DNA for the CDR3 is TGTGCCAGCAGTTCCCAGGGGGGGAATGAGCAGTTCTTC. As protein: CASSSQGGNEQFF.

The chain combines TRBV12-3 or TRBV12-4 with TRBJ1-1; 7 bases align to TRBD1. CDR3 length: 14 amino acids. Trimming at V came to 6 bases and at J to 0 bases, leaving 4 bases not matched to a gene. CDR3 DNA: TGTGCCAGCAGACCAGACAGGGTGAACACTGAAGCTTTCTTT. It encodes CASRPDRVNTEAFF.

The chain uses TRBV7-2 and TRBJ2-3; 12 bases line up with TRBD2. Trimming took 4 bases from V and 8 from J; bases not matched to a gene: 7. There are 15 residues in the CDR3. CDR1 is SGHTA, CDR2 FQGNSA, per germline. The CDR3 sequence: CASSWTSGELGTQYF. The DNA for the CDR3 is TGTGCCAGCAGCTGGACTAGCGGGGAGTTGGGTACGCAGTATTTT.

This clonotype was seen a single time. This chain uses TRBV12-3 or TRBV12-4 with TRBJ1-2; tentative D call: TRBD1 (6 bases). CDR3 length: 14 residues. Trimming left V 7 bases short and J 2 bases short, with 14 bases between. CDR3: CASNQGRTNYGYTF. CDR3 sequence (DNA): TGTGCCAGCAACCAGGGGAGGACGAACTATGGCTACACCTTC.

This clonotype was seen only a few times. The V call is TRBV24-1, the J call TRBJ2-7; 8 bases map to TRBD2. The length of the CDR3 is 14 residues. Germline V gene sequence: CDR1 KGHDR, CDR2 SFDVKD. J gave up 5 bases and V 2 bases, and 4 bases lay outside the gene matches. The CDR3 bases are TGTGCCACCAGTGATTCTAGCGGGTCCCACGAGCAGTACTTC. Its translation is CATSDSSGSHEQYF.

A remark on this clonotype: A read error may explain this, as a much larger clone is one base away. This chain joins TRBV5-1 and TRBJ2-7; 7 bases match TRBD2. Germline V lookup: CDR1 SGHRS, CDR2 YFSETQ. CDR3 length equals 15 residues. CDR3 bases: TGCGCCAGCAGCTTGTTTGCGGGAGAGTCCTACGAGCGGTACTTC. It encodes CASSLFAGESYERYF.

The genes are TRBV5-1 and TRBJ2-5, with a weak D call TRBD2 (6 bases). The germline V gene encodes CDR1 SGHRS and CDR2 YFSETQ. V shed 5 bases and J shed 2 bases, with 13 bases lying between them. The CDR3 spans 14 residues. In nucleotides, the CDR3 is TGCGCCAGCAGGGCGGGACCGCAACAAGAGACCCAGTACTTC. This sequence encodes CASRAGPQQETQYF.

This rearrangement joins TRBV5-1 to TRBJ2-5; D might be TRBD2 (6 bases). Germline assignment: CDR1 SGHRS and CDR2 YFSETQ. The ends were cut back, 4 bases at V and 5 bases at J, with 15 bases in the middle. The CDR3 length is 14 residues. CDR3 region: CASSLRDFGETQYF. The CDR3 coding sequence is TGCGCCAGCAGCCTTCGGGACTTCGGGGAGACCCAGTACTTC.

This chain joins TRBV7-3 and TRBJ2-6; 10 nucleotides match TRBD1. Per germline, CDR1 SGHTA and CDR2 FQGTGA. The CDR3 length is 17 residues. V dropped 2 bases and J dropped 3; count of bases not matched to a gene: 4. The CDR3 spells CASSLWDRGVGANVLTF. In nucleotides, the CDR3 is TGTGCCAGCAGCTTATGGGACAGGGGAGTTGGGGCCAACGTCCTGACTTTC.

This clonotype turned up a few times. The chain has TRBV29-1 and TRBJ1-5; TRBD1 aligns across 10 bases. Germline V lookup: CDR1 SQVTM, CDR2 ANQGSEA. The trim removed 6 bases at V and 1 base at J, leaving 3 bases unmatched. This CDR3 comprises 14 residues. The CDR3 spells CSVKGQGSNQPQHF. CDR3 bases: TGCAGCGTGAAGGGACAGGGGAGCAATCAGCCCCAGCATTTT.

The chain is built from TRBV20-1 and TRBJ2-7; TRBD2 agrees at 13 bases. The CDR3 has 15 amino acids. The germline V gene encodes CDR1 DFQATT and CDR2 SNEGSKA (reference sequence). Trimming took 0 bases from V and 9 from J; bases not matched to a gene: 8. CDR3 loop: CSARDYTSGGERQYF. Written as DNA, the CDR3 is TGCAGTGCTAGAGATTATACTAGCGGGGGGGAGAGGCAGTACTTC.

This clonotype was recorded a few times. The chain joins TRBV20-1 to TRBJ2-5; tentative D call: TRBD1 (6 bases). This CDR3 spans 13 amino acids. Germline assignment: CDR1 DFQATT and CDR2 SNEGSKA (reference sequence). V was cut by 7 bases and J by 2 bases, with 14 bases left in between. In nucleotides, the CDR3 is TGCAGTGGGGGGCGGGCCCCACAAGAGACCCAGTACTTC. Protein product: CSGGRAPQETQYF.

The rearrangement uses TRBV4-3 and TRBJ2-5; D could derive from TRBD1 or TRBD2 (5 bases each). The germline V and J ends were trimmed by 6 bases and 5 bases, with 19 bases remaining between them. Per germline, CDR1 LGHNA and CDR2 YSLEER. The CDR3 spans 15 residues. The DNA of the CDR3 is TGCGCCAGCAGTGGTGGGGGAGCTGATTGGGAGACCCAGTACTTC. Protein: CASSGGGADWETQYF.